The 31 T cell receptor beta chains below come from one sample, sequenced in a study of identical twins. TCRdb redid the calling of the 5' RACE reads with MiXCR, one entry per CDR3 protein. The sample yields some 500,000 distinct CDR3 sequences, approximately 10% seen once. A further study also used this sample, focusing on yellow fever vaccine responses in identical twins.

Sequencing was done on a sample of PBMCs. The receptors originated from a woman aged 18 to 35 in good health.

This clonotype has ten or more counts. The chain combines TRBV28 with TRBJ2-3; the D gene is possibly TRBD2 (7 bases). This CDR3 is built from 21 residues. V was cut by 3 bases and J by 4 bases, with 32 bases left in between. Per germline, CDR1 MDHEN and CDR2 SYDVKM. The CDR3 DNA reads as TGTGCCAGCAGTTTCCCTGACAGAAGGGTGAGGGGGAGGGCCGAGGCAGATACGCAGTATTTT. Amino acid sequence: CASSFPDRRVRGRAEADTQYF.

This clonotype showed up just a few times. V gene TRBV28 combines with J gene TRBJ2-1; 7 nucleotides agree with TRBD1. The germline V gene has CDR1 MDHEN and CDR2 SYDVKM. Trimming cost V 1 base and J 5 bases; bases outside gene matches: 8. The CDR3 length is 16 residues. CDR3 region: CASSLSWQGVNNEQFF. CDR3 DNA: TGTGCCAGCAGTTTATCGTGGCAGGGGGTTAACAATGAGCAGTTCTTC.

The rearrangement uses TRBV7-9 and TRBJ2-5; D assignment may be TRBD1 or TRBD2 (5 bases each). The CDR3 runs to 14 residues. CDR1 is SEHNR, CDR2 FQNEAQ, per germline (reference sequence). V was shortened by 7 bases and J by 9 bases, with 21 bases between the two germline ends. CDR3 nucleotides: TGTGCCAGCACCCGGGACGTTAGGGGCCGGCCCCAGTACTTC. Translation gives CASTRDVRGRPQYF.

There are many counts of this clonotype. The CDR3 coding sequence is TGTGCCAGCAGCTTGGCCATAGGGACGTACGAGCAGTACTTC. It yields the protein CASSLAIGTYEQYF. The chain couples TRBV5-5 to TRBJ2-7; the D call may be TRBD1 or TRBD2 (5 bases each). The CDR3 has 14 amino acids. The germline V gene has CDR1 SGHKS and CDR2 YYEKEE (reference sequence). The germline V and J ends were trimmed by 0 bases and 4 bases, with 11 bases remaining between them.

Only a few counts were recorded for this clonotype. This chain connects TRBV5-1 to TRBJ2-7; tentatively, D is TRBD2 (6 bases). The V gene lost 0 bases and the J gene lost 7 bases, with 17 bases spanning the gap. Germline assignment: CDR1 SGHRS and CDR2 YFSETQ. CDR3 size: 15 residues. CDR3 coding DNA: TGCGCCAGCAGCTTGGATTTAGAATTGCGGGGAGAGCAGTACTTC. The encoded protein is CASSLDLELRGEQYF.

The sample holds many counts of this clonotype. The chain combines TRBV5-1 with TRBJ2-2; D perhaps matches TRBD2 (5 bases). V lost 3 bases to trimming and J lost 4 bases, with 16 bases between them. Germline V gene data show CDR1 as SGHRS and CDR2 as YFSETQ. The CDR3 covers 16 residues. CDR3 sequence: CASSSPTGMGTGELFF. DNA of the CDR3: TGCGCCAGCAGCTCACCGACGGGGATGGGCACCGGGGAGCTGTTTTTT.

There are a few counts of this clonotype. This rearrangement joins TRBV20-1 to TRBJ1-6; TRBD1 matches at 7 bases. The CDR3 has 13 residues. V lost 6 bases to trimming and J lost 8 bases; unmatched junction nucleotides: 7. Looked up from germline, CDR1 is DFQATT and CDR2 is SNEGSKA (reference sequence). In DNA, the CDR3 is TGCAGTGCAGAGACAGGGCCGGATTCACCCCTCCACTTT. Translated: CSAETGPDSPLHF.

This clonotype turned up a few times. V and J are TRBV6-2 or TRBV6-3 and TRBJ2-3; 10 positions match TRBD2. Germline assignment: CDR1 MNHEY and CDR2 SVGEGT. The CDR3 spans 15 residues. J was trimmed by 3 bases and V by 8 bases; bases with no gene match: 8. The CDR3 DNA reads as TGTGCCAGCGGCCTTACTAGCGGGATAACAGATACGCAGTATTTT. Its translation: CASGLTSGITDTQYF.

The chain's CDR3 is CASSIGLAGGPRADTQYF. The CDR3 DNA reads as TGTGCCAGCAGTATTGGACTAGCGGGAGGGCCGCGGGCAGATACGCAGTATTTT. This chain joins TRBV6-2 or TRBV6-3 and TRBJ2-3, with TRBD2 identical over 15 bases. J lost 4 bases, V lost 5 bases, and 10 bases had no gene match. Germline V gene sequence: CDR1 MNHEY, CDR2 SVGEGT. CDR3 length: 18 amino acids.

This clonotype was detected a few times. The genes are TRBV6-6 and TRBJ1-1; D is possibly TRBD1 (5 bases). V lost 6 bases and J lost 6, with 14 bases in between. Germline loops: CDR1 MNHNY, CDR2 SVGAGI (reference sequence). The CDR3 has 13 amino acids. The CDR3 DNA follows: TGTGCCAGCAGAAGAGGGGACTTGGCTGAAGCTTTCTTT. Translated, it gives CASRRGDLAEAFF.

The chain links TRBV7-2 to TRBJ2-1; 13 bases are a match to TRBD2. Per germline, CDR1 SGHTA and CDR2 FQGNSA. The CDR3 has 15 residues. J lost 12 bases, V lost 1 base, and 6 bases had no gene match. This chain's CDR3 is CASSLDGLAGEVQFF. The CDR3, as DNA: TGTGCCAGCAGCTTAGACGGACTAGCGGGAGAGGTGCAGTTCTTC.

This clonotype occurred a few times. The chain carries TRBV5-1 and TRBJ2-3; D uncertain. The CDR3 consists of 15 residues. The V and J ends lost 1 base and 4 bases respectively, with 13 bases between them. CDR1 SGHRS and CDR2 YFSETQ come from the germline V gene. CDR3: CASSLTTGLADTQYF. The CDR3 DNA reads as TGCGCCAGCAGCTTGACCACCGGTTTAGCAGATACGCAGTATTTT.

In this sample, this clonotype turned up many times. The V gene is TRBV11-2, the J gene TRBJ2-7; TRBD1 aligns across 8 bases. There are 16 residues in the CDR3. Trimming at V came to 2 bases and at J to 4 bases, leaving 10 bases not matched to a gene. Looked up from germline, CDR1 is SGHAT and CDR2 is FQNNGV. The CDR3 DNA reads TGTGCCAGCAGCTTAAATATTGGCCAGGGGGCTTACGAGCAGTACTTC. Amino acid sequence: CASSLNIGQGAYEQYF.

The sample holds a few counts of this clonotype. This chain uses TRBV7-9 with TRBJ2-1, with 7 bases fitting TRBD2. Per germline, CDR1 SEHNR and CDR2 FQNEAQ (reference sequence). The trim removed 6 bases at V and 8 bases at J, leaving 13 bases unmatched. This CDR3 spans 15 amino acids. CDR3 DNA sequence: TGTGCCAGCAGGGGGGGGACTTGGGCTATCGATGAGCAGTTCTTC. Its protein product is CASRGGTWAIDEQFF.

This clonotype was detected ten times or more. J is TRBJ2-7 and V is TRBV29-1, with D perhaps TRBD1 or TRBD2 (5 bases each). Germline V gene data show CDR1 as SQVTM and CDR2 as ANQGSEA. Trimming shortened V by 6 bases and J by 1 base, and 10 bases separated the two germline ends. The CDR3 is made up of 12 amino acids. The CDR3: CSVIGTSYEQYF. The DNA for the CDR3 is TGCAGCGTGATCGGGACGTCCTACGAGCAGTACTTC.

This clonotype was detected ten times or more. V and J are TRBV27 and TRBJ1-1; no clear D gene. Germline CDR1 is MNHEY and CDR2 is SMNVEV (reference sequence). V was cut by 0 bases and J by 1 base, with 9 bases left in between. This CDR3 region has 15 residues. CDR3 sequence (DNA): TGTGCCAGCAGTTTATCGTGGCTGAAGAACACTGAAGCTTTCTTT. Its protein is CASSLSWLKNTEAFF.

The chain employs TRBV20-1 and TRBJ2-2, with 11 bases lining up with TRBD2. CDR1 is DFQATT and CDR2 is SNEGSKA in the germline V gene (reference sequence). V shed 4 bases and J 6 bases; nucleotides not matched to a gene: 7. The CDR3 is 15 residues long. CDR3 amino acids: CSATPLAGGAGELFF. CDR3 sequence (DNA): TGCAGTGCTACACCTCTAGCGGGGGGCGCCGGGGAGCTGTTTTTT.

This clonotype occurred a few times. The rearrangement joins TRBV12-3 or TRBV12-4 to TRBJ2-1, with 12 bases lining up with TRBD2. The CDR3 consists of 15 residues. V dropped 6 bases and J dropped 8; count of bases not matched to a gene: 8. The CDR3 here is CASRTLAGGPYEQFF. The CDR3 DNA is TGTGCCAGCAGGACCCTAGCGGGAGGGCCCTATGAGCAGTTCTTC.

The genes are TRBV11-2 and TRBJ2-7; D may be TRBD1 or TRBD2 (5 bases each). The CDR3 contains 13 residues. CDR1 is SGHAT and CDR2 is FQNNGV in the germline V gene. V was trimmed by 7 bases and J by 2 bases, leaving 12 bases between them. For the CDR3, the DNA is TGTGCCAGCATGGGACCGGAAACCTACGAGCAGTACTTC. Its protein is CASMGPETYEQYF. The full variable domain, rest sourced from reference TRBV11-2 and TRBJ2-7, is EAGVAQSPRYKIIEKRQSVAFWCNPISGHATLYWYQQILGQGPKLLIQFQNNGVVDDSQLPKDRFSAERLKGVDSTLKIQPAKLEDSAVYLCASMGPETYEQYFGPGTRLTVT.

This chain uses TRBV4-3 with TRBJ2-3; D is undetermined. Germline assignment: CDR1 LGHNA and CDR2 YSLEER. V was cut by 1 base and J by 2 bases, with 16 bases left in between. CDR3 length: 17 residues. The CDR3 loop reads CASSQVKGRANTDTQYF. DNA for the CDR3: TGCGCCAGCAGCCAAGTCAAGGGCAGAGCGAACACAGATACGCAGTATTTT.

This clonotype was observed many times. V is TRBV12-3 or TRBV12-4 and J is TRBJ2-5, with D possibly called TRBD1 or TRBD2 (5 bases each). The V end lost 6 bases, the J end lost 14 bases, and 16 bases lay between the germline ends. The CDR3 spans 11 residues. CDR3 nucleotides: TGTGCCAGCAGCCTATCGGGACGGACATACTTC. It specifies CASSLSGRTYF.

In its sample, this clonotype was seen a few times. The rearrangement joins TRBV29-1 to TRBJ2-5; 8 positions agree with TRBD2. The J segment lost 5 bases and the V segment lost 4 bases, leaving 12 bases of the junction unmatched. This CDR3 is built from 15 residues. The V gene's germline CDR1 is SQVTM and CDR2 ANQGSEA. In DNA form, the CDR3 reads TGCAGCGTTGCCCCTAGCGGGCGACCGGGGGAGACCCAGTACTTC. This codes for CSVAPSGRPGETQYF.

This chain connects TRBV6-2 or TRBV6-3 to TRBJ2-3, with D possibly being TRBD2 (5 bases). V was trimmed by 4 bases and J by 6 bases, leaving 11 bases between them. In germline, CDR1 is MNHEY, CDR2 SVGEGT. The CDR3 covers 13 residues. This chain's CDR3 is CASSSPIADTQYF. The CDR3 DNA follows: TGTGCCAGCAGTTCACCAATAGCGGATACGCAGTATTTT.

This clonotype was recorded once. The chain recombines TRBV11-2 with TRBJ2-3, with a weak D call TRBD2 (6 bases). Trimming removed 5 bases from V and 2 bases from J, with 26 bases in between. Germline V CDR1 and CDR2: SGHAT, FQNNGV. CDR3 length equals 19 residues. This chain's CDR3 is CASSRPSAGAGKLTDTQYF. The CDR3 nucleotides are TGTGCCAGCAGCCGCCCTTCGGCGGGCGCGGGAAAACTCACAGATACGCAGTATTTT.

This clonotype appeared many times. The rearrangement links TRBV5-1 to TRBJ1-5, with TRBD1 matching 7 bases. Germline trimming cut 0 bases from V and 5 bases from J; bases unmatched to any gene: 2. CDR1 is SGHRS, CDR2 YFSETQ, per germline. The CDR3 loop spans 14 amino acids. As DNA, the CDR3 is TGCGCCAGCAGCTTGGGCCAGGGGGATCAGCCCCAGCATTTT. This translates into CASSLGQGDQPQHF.

This clonotype was found many times. The rearrangement links TRBV28 to TRBJ2-2; D could derive from TRBD1 or TRBD2 (5 bases each). Germline-derived CDR1 and CDR2 are MDHEN and SYDVKM. The CDR3 has 14 residues. Trimming took 1 base from V and 5 from J, leaving 8 bases between them. The DNA for the CDR3 is TGTGCCAGCAGTTTATTTGAGGGGACCGGGGAGCTGTTTTTT. Amino acid sequence: CASSLFEGTGELFF.

This clonotype has at least ten counts. This CDR3 reads CASSLAAADTQYF. The CDR3 DNA follows: TGTGCCAGCAGCTTAGCAGCGGCAGATACGCAGTATTTT. The chain employs TRBV7-9 and TRBJ2-3; D perhaps matches TRBD2 (5 bases). Deletions cut 0 bases from V and 4 bases from J, with 5 bases between. Per germline, CDR1 SEHNR and CDR2 FQNEAQ (reference sequence). The CDR3 spans 13 residues.

This clonotype was seen repeatedly, ten times or more. The chain combines TRBV7-8 with TRBJ1-1; tentative D call: TRBD1 (5 bases). Germline lookup yields CDR1 SGHVS and CDR2 FQNEAQ. This CDR3 has 14 amino acids. Trimming removed 4 bases from V and 0 bases from J, with 9 bases in between. This CDR3 is CASSSAGMNTEAFF. CDR3 nucleotides: TGTGCCAGCAGCTCGGCAGGGATGAACACTGAAGCTTTCTTT.

In its sample, this clonotype was seen a few times. V gene TRBV6-2 or TRBV6-3 combines with J gene TRBJ2-7, with D unclear. The CDR3 extends over 14 amino acids. V lost 3 bases, J lost 2 bases, and 11 bases lay in between. Germline-derived CDR1 and CDR2 are MNHEY and SVGEGT. The CDR3 DNA is TGTGCCAGCAGTTATCTCCAGGACCCCTACGAGCAGTACTTC. Its translation is CASSYLQDPYEQYF.

This clonotype was counted many times. The chain employs TRBV12-3 or TRBV12-4 and TRBJ2-2; D may be TRBD2 (5 bases). Trimming removed 6 bases from V and 4 bases from J, with 12 bases in between. The CDR3 is 14 amino acids. The CDR3 DNA sequence: TGTGCCAGCAGCCTCGGACTTAGCACCGGGGAGCTGTTTTTT. It yields the protein CASSLGLSTGELFF.

This clonotype has more than one count but fewer than ten. This chain links TRBV5-1 with TRBJ2-1, with D uncertain. V gave up 0 bases and J gave up 8 bases, with 9 bases separating them. CDR3 length equals 13 residues. Germline CDR1 SGHRS, CDR2 YFSETQ. The CDR3 protein is CASSLGSWDEQFF. In DNA, the CDR3 is TGCGCCAGCAGCTTGGGATCCTGGGATGAGCAGTTCTTC.